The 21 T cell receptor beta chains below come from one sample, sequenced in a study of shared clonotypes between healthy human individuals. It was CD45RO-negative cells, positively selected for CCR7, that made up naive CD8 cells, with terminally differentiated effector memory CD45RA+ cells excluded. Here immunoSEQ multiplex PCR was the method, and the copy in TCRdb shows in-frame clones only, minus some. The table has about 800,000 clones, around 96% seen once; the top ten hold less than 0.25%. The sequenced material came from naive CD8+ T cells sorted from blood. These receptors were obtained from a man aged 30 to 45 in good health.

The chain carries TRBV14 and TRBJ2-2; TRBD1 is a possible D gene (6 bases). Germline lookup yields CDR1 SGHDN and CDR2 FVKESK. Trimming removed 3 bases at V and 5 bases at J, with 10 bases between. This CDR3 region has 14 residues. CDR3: CASSQRTGTGELFF. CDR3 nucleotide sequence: TGTGCCAGCAGCCAGCGAACAGGGACCGGGGAGCTGTTTTTT.

CDR3 bases: TGTGCCAGCACCTCGTGGTCCGGGGAGCTGTTTTTT. Translated, it gives CASTSWSGELFF. V usage is TRBV6-5 and J usage is TRBJ2-2; D remains unclear. Germline assignment: CDR1 MNHEY and CDR2 SVGAGI. With 7 bases removed from V and 6 bases from J, the gap between germline ends came to 9 bases. This CDR3 spans 12 amino acids.

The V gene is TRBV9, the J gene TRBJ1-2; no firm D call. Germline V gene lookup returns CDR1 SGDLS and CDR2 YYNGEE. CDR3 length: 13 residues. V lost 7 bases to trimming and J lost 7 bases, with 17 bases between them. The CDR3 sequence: CASSPVSTSGYTF. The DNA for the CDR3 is TGTGCCAGCTCCCCCGTCAGTACAAGTGGCTACACCTTC. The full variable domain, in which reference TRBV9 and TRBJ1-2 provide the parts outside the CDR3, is DSGVTQTPKHLITATGQRVTLRCSPRSGDLSVYWYQQSLDQGLQFLIQYYNGEERAKGNILERFSAQQFPDLHSELNLSSLELGDSALYFCASSPVSTSGYTFGSGTRLTVV.

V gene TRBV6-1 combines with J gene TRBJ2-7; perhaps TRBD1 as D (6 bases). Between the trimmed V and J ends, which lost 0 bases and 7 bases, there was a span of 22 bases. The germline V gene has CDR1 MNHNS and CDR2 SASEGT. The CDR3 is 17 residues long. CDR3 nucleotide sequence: TGTGCCAGCAGTGAAGCTTTGGGTGGCAGGGGCATTGAAGAGCAGTACTTC. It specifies CASSEALGGRGIEEQYF.

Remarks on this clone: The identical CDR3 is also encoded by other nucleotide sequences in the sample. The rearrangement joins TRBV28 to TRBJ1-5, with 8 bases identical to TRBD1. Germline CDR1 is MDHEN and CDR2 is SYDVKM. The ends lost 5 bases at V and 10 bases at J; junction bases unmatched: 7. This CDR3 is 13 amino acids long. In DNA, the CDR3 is TGTGCCAGCAGTCTCGGACAGGGACAACCCCAGCATTTT. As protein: CASSLGQGQPQHF.

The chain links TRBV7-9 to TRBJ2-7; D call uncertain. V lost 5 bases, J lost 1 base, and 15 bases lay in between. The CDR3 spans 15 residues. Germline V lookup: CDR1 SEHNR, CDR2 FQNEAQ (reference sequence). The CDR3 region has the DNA TGTGCCAGCAGCCTATTGGAGAGCTCGTCCTACGAGCAGTACTTC. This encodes CASSLLESSSYEQYF.

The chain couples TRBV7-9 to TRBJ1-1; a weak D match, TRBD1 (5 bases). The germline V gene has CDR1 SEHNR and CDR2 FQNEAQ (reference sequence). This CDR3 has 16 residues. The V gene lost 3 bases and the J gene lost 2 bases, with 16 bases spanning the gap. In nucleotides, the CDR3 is TGTGCCAGCAGCTTCGAGGGGAGCAGATTAAACACTGAAGCTTTCTTT. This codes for CASSFEGSRLNTEAFF.

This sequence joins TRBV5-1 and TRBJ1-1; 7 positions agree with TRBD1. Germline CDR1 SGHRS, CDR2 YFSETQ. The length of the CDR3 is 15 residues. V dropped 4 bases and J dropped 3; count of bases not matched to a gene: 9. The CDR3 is CASSDRQGTYTEAFF. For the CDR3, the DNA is TGCGCCAGCAGCGACCGACAGGGTACGTACACTGAAGCTTTCTTT.

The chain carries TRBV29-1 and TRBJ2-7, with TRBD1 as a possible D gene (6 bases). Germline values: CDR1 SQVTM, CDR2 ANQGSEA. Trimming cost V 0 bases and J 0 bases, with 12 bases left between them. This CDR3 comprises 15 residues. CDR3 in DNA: TGCAGCGTTGAAGAACCTGGACAGAGCTCCTACGAGCAGTACTTC. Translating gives CSVEEPGQSSYEQYF.

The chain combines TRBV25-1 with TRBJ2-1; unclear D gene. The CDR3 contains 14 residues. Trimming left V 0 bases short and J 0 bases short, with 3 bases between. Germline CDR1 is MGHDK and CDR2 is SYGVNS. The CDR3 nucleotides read TGTGCCAGCAGTGAATACAGCTCCTACAATGAGCAGTTCTTC. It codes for CASSEYSSYNEQFF.

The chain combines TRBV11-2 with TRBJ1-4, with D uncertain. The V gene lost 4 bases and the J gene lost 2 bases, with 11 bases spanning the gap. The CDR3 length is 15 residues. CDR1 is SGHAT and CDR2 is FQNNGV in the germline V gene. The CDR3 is CASSSLSGTNEKLFF. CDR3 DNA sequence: TGTGCCAGCAGCTCCCTTTCCGGGACTAATGAAAAACTGTTTTTT.

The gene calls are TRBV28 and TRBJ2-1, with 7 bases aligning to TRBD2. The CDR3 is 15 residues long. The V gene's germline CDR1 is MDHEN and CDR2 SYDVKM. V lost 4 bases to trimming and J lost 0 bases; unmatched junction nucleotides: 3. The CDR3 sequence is CASSYGGSSYNEQFF. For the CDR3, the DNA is TGTGCCAGCAGTTATGGCGGGAGCTCCTACAATGAGCAGTTCTTC.

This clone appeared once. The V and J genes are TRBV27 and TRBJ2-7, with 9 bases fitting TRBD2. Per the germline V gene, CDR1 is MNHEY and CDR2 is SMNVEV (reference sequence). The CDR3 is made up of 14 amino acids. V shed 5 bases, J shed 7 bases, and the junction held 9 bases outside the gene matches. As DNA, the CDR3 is TGTGCCAGCAGTCCCCCGGGTCTAGCGGGGGAGCAGTACTTC. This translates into CASSPPGLAGEQYF.

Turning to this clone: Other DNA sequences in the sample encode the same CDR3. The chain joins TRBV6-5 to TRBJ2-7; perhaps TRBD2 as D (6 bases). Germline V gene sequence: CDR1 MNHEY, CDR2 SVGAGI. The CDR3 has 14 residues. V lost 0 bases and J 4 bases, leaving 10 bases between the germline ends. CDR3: CASSYSAGGYEQYF. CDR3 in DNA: TGTGCCAGCAGTTACTCGGCCGGGGGATACGAGCAGTACTTC.

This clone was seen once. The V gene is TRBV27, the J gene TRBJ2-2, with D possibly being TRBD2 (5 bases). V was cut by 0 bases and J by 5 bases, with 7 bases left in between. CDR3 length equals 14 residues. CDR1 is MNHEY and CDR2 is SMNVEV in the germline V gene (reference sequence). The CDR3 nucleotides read TGTGCCAGCAGTTTATCACCGGGGACCGGGGAGCTGTTTTTT. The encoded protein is CASSLSPGTGELFF.

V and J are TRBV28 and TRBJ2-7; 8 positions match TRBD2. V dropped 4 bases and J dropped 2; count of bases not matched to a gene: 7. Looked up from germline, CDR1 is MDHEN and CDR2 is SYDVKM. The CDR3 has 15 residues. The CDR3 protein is CASSSPGLGPYEQYF. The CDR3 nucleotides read TGTGCCAGCAGTTCGCCGGGACTAGGACCCTACGAGCAGTACTTC.

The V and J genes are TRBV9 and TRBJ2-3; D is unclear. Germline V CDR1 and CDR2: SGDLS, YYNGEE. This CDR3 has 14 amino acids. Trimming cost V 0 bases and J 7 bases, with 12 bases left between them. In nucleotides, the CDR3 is TGTGCCAGCAGCGTAGATTCACCTCCCAATACGCAGTATTTT. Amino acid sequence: CASSVDSPPNTQYF.

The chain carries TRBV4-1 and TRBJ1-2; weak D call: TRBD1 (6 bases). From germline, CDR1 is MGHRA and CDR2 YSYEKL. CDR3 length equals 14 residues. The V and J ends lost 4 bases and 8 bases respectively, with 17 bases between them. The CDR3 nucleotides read TGCGCCAGCAGCCTCATAGGACAGTCGGAGGGCTACACCTTC. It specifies CASSLIGQSEGYTF.

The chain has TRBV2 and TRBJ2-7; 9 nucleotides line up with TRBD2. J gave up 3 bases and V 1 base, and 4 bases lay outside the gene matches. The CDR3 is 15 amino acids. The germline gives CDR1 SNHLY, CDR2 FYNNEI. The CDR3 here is CASSEEASGNYEQYF. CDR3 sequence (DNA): TGTGCCAGCAGTGAAGAGGCTAGCGGGAACTACGAGCAGTACTTC. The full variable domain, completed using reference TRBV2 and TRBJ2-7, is EPEVTQTPSHQVTQMGQEVILRCVPISNHLYFYWYRQILGQKVEFLVSFYNNEISEKSEIFDDQFSVERPDGSNFTLKIRSTKLEDSAMYFCASSEEASGNYEQYFGPGTRLTVT.

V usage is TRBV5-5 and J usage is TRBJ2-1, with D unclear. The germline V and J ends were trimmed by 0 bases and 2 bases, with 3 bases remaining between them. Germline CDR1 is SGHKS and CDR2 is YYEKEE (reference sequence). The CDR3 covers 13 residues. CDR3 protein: CASSLETYNEQFF. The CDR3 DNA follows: TGTGCCAGCAGCTTGGAAACCTACAATGAGCAGTTCTTC.

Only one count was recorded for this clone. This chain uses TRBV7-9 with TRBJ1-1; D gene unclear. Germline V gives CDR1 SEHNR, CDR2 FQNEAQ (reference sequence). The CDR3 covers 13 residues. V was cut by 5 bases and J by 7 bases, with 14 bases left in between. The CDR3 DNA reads TGTGCCAGCAGCCCCCCCCGACAAAATGAAGCTTTCTTT. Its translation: CASSPPRQNEAFF.